This TCR beta chain was observed in a study of CD8 T cells in Susac syndrome. The CDR3 loop spans 17 amino acids. V shed 4 bases and J 0 bases; nucleotides not matched to a gene: 6. RNA amounts of roughly 0.5 to 1 ug underwent reverse transcription with random hexamers. An immunoSEQ multiplex PCR generated amplified TCR beta CDR3 products spanning 54 Vbeta and 13 Jbeta. TCRdb itself ran the immunoSEQ multiplex PCR reads through MiXCR, one entry per CDR3 protein. The table has roughly 200,000 distinct CDR3 sequences, around 94% seen once. Sequenced input: CD4+ T cells from PBMCs. The TCR was taken from a human donor with Susac syndrome. The chain carries TRBV12-3 or TRBV12-4 and TRBJ2-1; 10 bases agree with TRBD1. CDR3 amino acids: CASSSDRGMSSYNEQFF. The CDR3 DNA reads TGTGCCAGCAGTTCGGACAGGGGGATGAGCTCCTACAATGAGCAGTTCTTC.